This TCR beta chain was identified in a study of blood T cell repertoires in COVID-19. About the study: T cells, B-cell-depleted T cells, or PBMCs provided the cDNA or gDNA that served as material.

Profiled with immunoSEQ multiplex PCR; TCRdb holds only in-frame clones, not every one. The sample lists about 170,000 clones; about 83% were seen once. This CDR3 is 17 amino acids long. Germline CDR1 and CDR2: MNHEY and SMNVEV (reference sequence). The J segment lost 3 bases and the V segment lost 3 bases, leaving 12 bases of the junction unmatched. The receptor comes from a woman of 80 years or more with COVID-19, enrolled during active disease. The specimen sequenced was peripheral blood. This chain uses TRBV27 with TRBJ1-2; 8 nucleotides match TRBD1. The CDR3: CASSFFPGTGVDYGYTF. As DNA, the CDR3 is TGTGCCAGCAGTTTTTTTCCCGGGACAGGTGTGGACTATGGCTACACCTTC.